Presented here are 21 T cell receptor beta chains from one specimen sequenced in a study of a mutant IDH1 vaccine in newly diagnosed glioma (dated by TCRdb to about 2021). Receptors were amplified or captured by the immunoSEQ multiplex PCR assay. The table was pulled from immuneACCESS by TCRdb, which kept in-frame rearrangements only. Such tables lose some clones; where checked, under half of the loss comes from unresolved V genes, and the rest has no known cause. The sample yields 90,000 to 100,000 clones; around nine tenths were counted once. The leading ten clones occupy 0.75% to 0.95% of the sample. In the paper's terms, the time point label means: week 47, end of study. A 20-mer mutant IDH1 peptide at 300 micrograms in Montanide made up each vaccine dose, which was injected subcutaneously together with topical imiquimod. These receptors have no known antigen. The specimen was PBMCs, collected from a glioma patient whose treatment included an IDH1 peptide vaccine. The source is a woman in her forties or fifties with glioma.

The chain couples TRBV9 to TRBJ2-6; 7 bases are shared with TRBD2. CDR1 is SGDLS and CDR2 is YYNGEE in the germline V gene. J was trimmed by 3 bases and V by 0 bases; bases with no gene match: 6. The CDR3 covers 17 residues. CDR3 in DNA: TGTGCCAGCAGCGTAGCTACTGGGGGGGTTGGGGCCAACGTCCTGACTTTC. Protein product: CASSVATGGVGANVLTF. Variable domain in full (rest from reference TRBV9 and TRBJ2-6): DSGVTQTPKHLITATGQRVTLRCSPRSGDLSVYWYQQSLDQGLQFLIQYYNGEERAKGNILERFSAQQFPDLHSELNLSSLELGDSALYFCASSVATGGVGANVLTFGAGSRLTVL.

The chain joins TRBV28 to TRBJ1-3; D remains unclear. The CDR3 runs to 15 residues. CDR1 is MDHEN, CDR2 SYDVKM, per germline. The V end was cut by 5 bases, the J end by 0 bases, with 11 bases between. The CDR3 reads CASSLGRSSGNTIYF. The DNA of the CDR3 is TGTGCCAGCAGTCTCGGACGGAGCTCTGGAAACACCATATATTTT.

The chain links TRBV19 to TRBJ1-1; D unclear. Trimming stripped 2 bases from V and 1 base from J, with 5 bases between. The CDR3 spans 13 residues. Germline assignment: CDR1 LNHDA and CDR2 SQIVND (reference sequence). The CDR3 is CASSIQRNTEAFF. DNA for the CDR3: TGTGCCAGTAGTATACAGCGGAACACTGAAGCTTTCTTT. Looking up the rest from reference TRBV19 and TRBJ1-1 gives the full variable domain: DGGITQSPKYLFRKEGQNVTLSCEQNLNHDAMYWYRQDPGQGLRLIYYSQIVNDFQKGDIAEGYSVSREKKESFPLTVTSAQKNPTAFYLCASSIQRNTEAFFGQGTRLTVV.

V is TRBV30 and J is TRBJ1-2, with D tentatively TRBD1 (6 bases). Germline lookup yields CDR1 GTSNPN and CDR2 SVGIG (reference sequence). The CDR3 runs 14 residues. V lost 0 bases to trimming and J lost 4 bases, with 12 bases between them. In nucleotides, the CDR3 is TGTGCCTGGAGTGTACTTGGGGGCTCCTATGGCTACACCTTC. It translates to CAWSVLGGSYGYTF. The full variable domain, with the rest looked up from reference TRBV30 and TRBJ1-2, is SQTIHQWPATLVQPVGSPLSLECTVEGTSNPNLYWYRQAAGRGLQLLFYSVGIGQISSEVPQNLSASRPQDRQFILSSKKLLLSDSGFYLCAWSVLGGSYGYTFGSGTRLTVV.

J is TRBJ1-6 and V is TRBV6-6, with 10 bases aligning to TRBD1. Germline CDR1 and CDR2: MNHNY and SVGAGI (reference sequence). Trimming cost V 6 bases and J 10 bases; bases outside gene matches: 6. The CDR3 has 14 residues. In nucleotides, the CDR3 is TGTGCCAGCAGCAGGGACAGGGGAAGGTCACCCCTCCACTTT. Translation gives CASSRDRGRSPLHF.

The V call is TRBV11-2, the J call TRBJ2-7, with D perhaps TRBD2 (6 bases). This CDR3 is 13 amino acids long. V lost 7 bases, J lost 4 bases, and 14 bases lay in between. In germline, CDR1 is SGHAT, CDR2 FQNNGV. The CDR3 reads CASTLSGLYEQYF. The CDR3, as DNA: TGTGCCAGCACCCTGTCGGGACTTTACGAGCAGTACTTC.

The genes are TRBV28 and TRBJ1-2; the match to TRBD1 covers 7 bases. The CDR3 loop spans 14 amino acids. The V segment lost 1 base and the J segment 3 bases; nucleotides outside the gene matches: 2. Germline CDR1 reads MDHEN; CDR2 reads SYDVKM. The CDR3 DNA sequence: TGTGCCAGCAGTTTATCAGGGGGAGACTATGGCTACACCTTC. It translates to CASSLSGGDYGYTF.

The V call is TRBV28, the J call TRBJ1-2; no clear D. Germline V lookup: CDR1 MDHEN, CDR2 SYDVKM. This CDR3 has 15 residues. V dropped 2 bases and J dropped 0 bases, with 10 bases sitting between them. Here the CDR3 reads CASSLAHLTNYGYTF. DNA of the CDR3: TGTGCCAGCAGTTTAGCGCACCTCACTAACTATGGCTACACCTTC.

This clone was seen a handful of times. V usage is TRBV2 and J usage is TRBJ2-2, with a weak D call TRBD2 (6 bases). Germline V gene lookup returns CDR1 SNHLY and CDR2 FYNNEI. This CDR3 has 15 residues. Trimming removed 7 bases from V and 7 bases from J, with 19 bases in between. Here the CDR3 DNA reads TGTGCCAGCAAACGGGACTCCCACGTAGTCGGGGAGCTGTTTTTT. Translated: CASKRDSHVVGELFF.

A word on this clone: The sample has other DNA sequences that encode this CDR3 too. The rearrangement joins TRBV7-3 to TRBJ2-2; no reliable D call. Trimming cost V 3 bases and J 1 base, with 0 bases left between them. The CDR3 has 12 residues. Germline CDR1 and CDR2: SGHTA and FQGTGA. The CDR3 reads CASSLNTGELFF. CDR3 DNA sequence: TGTGCCAGCAGCTTGAACACCGGGGAGCTGTTTTTT.

The chain has TRBV5-4 and TRBJ2-7; 11 bases match TRBD1. V gave up 5 bases and J gave up 2 bases; unmatched junction bases: 9. CDR3 length: 16 amino acids. In germline, CDR1 is SGHNT, CDR2 YYREEE (reference sequence). This chain's CDR3 is CASRGPGQGVPYEQYF. The CDR3 nucleotides are TGTGCCAGCAGGGGTCCGGGACAGGGGGTTCCCTACGAGCAGTACTTC. The full variable domain, its missing parts supplied by reference TRBV5-4 and TRBJ2-7, is ETGVTQSPTHLIKTRGQQVTLRCSSQSGHNTVSWYQQALGQGPQFIFQYYREEENGRGNFPPRFSGLQFPNYSSELNVNALELDDSALYLCASRGPGQGVPYEQYFGPGTRLTVT.

The CDR3 is CASSPGGARNTGELFF. The CDR3 nucleotides read TGTGCCAGCAGTCCCGGGGGAGCCCGGAACACCGGGGAGCTGTTTTTT. The chain carries TRBV28 and TRBJ2-2; D is possibly TRBD2 (6 bases). V was clipped by 5 bases and J by 1 base, with 14 bases between them. The CDR3 extends over 16 amino acids. Germline-derived CDR1 and CDR2 are MDHEN and SYDVKM.

This chain connects TRBV28 to TRBJ1-2; D may be TRBD1 (6 bases). Germline lookup yields CDR1 MDHEN and CDR2 SYDVKM. CDR3 length: 14 amino acids. V lost 5 bases, J lost 4 bases, and 14 bases lay in between. CDR3 sequence reads: CASSAGGAAYGYTF. The CDR3 bases are TGTGCCAGCAGTGCTGGGGGCGCGGCCTATGGCTACACCTTC.

The J gene is TRBJ2-7, the V gene TRBV6-1, with no clear D. Trimming removed 3 bases at V and 3 bases at J, with 12 bases between. CDR3 size: 14 residues. Germline CDR1 and CDR2: MNHNS and SASEGT. The CDR3 DNA follows: TGTGCCAGCAGTGAGGGCCTCTACGGCTACGAGCAGTACTTC. It is translated as CASSEGLYGYEQYF.

The chain combines TRBV2 with TRBJ2-1, with a tentative D call TRBD2 (5 bases). The CDR3 has 14 residues. Trimming took off 6 bases at V and 1 base at J, with 10 bases between the two ends. Germline V CDR1 and CDR2: SNHLY, FYNNEI. The CDR3 bases are TGTGCCAGCAGGGATGGGGAGTCCTACAATGAGCAGTTCTTC. Residues: CASRDGESYNEQFF.

V is TRBV30 and J is TRBJ1-1, with 9 bases that match TRBD1. The CDR3 length is 14 residues. Germline assignment: CDR1 GTSNPN and CDR2 SVGIG (reference sequence). With V trimmed by 4 bases and J by 1 base, 4 bases remained unmatched. CDR3 amino acids: CAWTMGQGNTEAFF. The DNA of the CDR3 is TGTGCCTGGACAATGGGACAGGGGAACACTGAAGCTTTCTTT.

The chain combines TRBV28 with TRBJ2-7; TRBD2 agrees at 11 bases. Germline V gives CDR1 MDHEN, CDR2 SYDVKM. The CDR3 has 15 amino acids. J was trimmed by 2 bases and V by 6 bases; bases with no gene match: 6. In DNA, the CDR3 is TGTGCCAGCAGCGAACTAGCGGGAGTGCCCTACGAGCAGTACTTC. Amino acids: CASSELAGVPYEQYF.

There are a few counts of this clone. This chain links TRBV7-3 with TRBJ2-7; no clear D. This CDR3 contains 14 residues. V dropped 3 bases and J dropped 3 bases, with 12 bases sitting between them. CDR1 SGHTA and CDR2 FQGTGA come from the germline V gene. The CDR3 DNA is TGTGCCAGCAGCTTCGGGCGGAATCTCTACGAGCAGTACTTC. It translates to CASSFGRNLYEQYF.

The chain has TRBV6-1 and TRBJ2-5; TRBD2 might be the D (5 bases). Between the trimmed V and J ends, which lost 2 bases and 7 bases, there was a span of 5 bases. The germline gives CDR1 MNHNS, CDR2 SASEGT. The CDR3 consists of 11 residues. The CDR3 nucleotides read TGTGCCAGCAGTGAAAGCGGGACCCAGTACTTC. Translating it yields CASSESGTQYF.

This clone was detected only a few times. The chain employs TRBV6-6 and TRBJ2-1, with a weak D call TRBD2 (6 bases). Germline CDR1 reads MNHNY; CDR2 reads SVGAGI (reference sequence). The CDR3 sequence is 15 residues long. Trimming stripped 2 bases from V and 2 bases from J, with 10 bases between. The CDR3 sequence: CASSYGEVTYNEQFF. Written as DNA, the CDR3 is TGTGCCAGCAGTTACGGGGAGGTTACCTACAATGAGCAGTTCTTC.

V usage is TRBV6-5 and J usage is TRBJ1-6; D is ambiguous. Trimming pared 5 bases from V and 8 bases from J, leaving 10 bases between. From germline, CDR1 is MNHEY and CDR2 SVGAGI. The CDR3 runs 13 residues. For the CDR3, the DNA is TGTGCCAGCAGTGCCGGGTTGTATTCACCCCTCCACTTT. Translation gives CASSAGLYSPLHF.